A selection of T cell receptor beta chains follows, all from one sample in a study of cytomegalovirus exposure and HLA in healthy donors. The table came from immunoSEQ multiplex PCR; TCRdb's copy has only in-frame clones and leaves some out. The data hold around 70,000 clones, with less than 95% observed a single time. Sequenced sample: PBMCs. These receptors were taken from a young woman in good health and CMV-seronegative. The CDR3 runs from the conserved cysteine through the conserved F or W. Fields, in order: J gene, D gene, V gene, CDR3 DNA, CDR3 protein. The D gene is left open where the match is weak.

TRBJ2-5,TRBD2,TRBV19,TGTGCCAGTAGTATAGTGGGAATCGGACTAGCGGGAAGATGGGAGACCCAGTACTTC,CASSIVGIGLAGRWETQYF
TRBJ1-5,-,TRBV15,TGTGCCACCAGCAGTTACTCAAATCAGCCCCAGCATTTT,CATSSYSNQPQHF
TRBJ1-1,-,TRBV5-8,TGTGCCAGCGGGCCACCCTATGAAGCTTTCTTT,CASGPPYEAFF
TRBJ2-4,-,TRBV6-5,TGTGCCAGCAGTTACTCGGGACAACAAGGCATTCAGTACTTC,CASSYSGQQGIQYF
TRBJ1-5,-,TRBV5-1,TGCGCCAGCAGCTTTTTGGGGCTTAGCAATCAGCCCCAGCATTTT,CASSFLGLSNQPQHF
TRBJ2-3,TRBD2,TRBV6-1,TGTGCCAGCAGTGAACTTAGCGGGGGGGCTAGCACAGATACGCAGTATTTT,CASSELSGGASTDTQYF
TRBJ1-2,TRBD1,TRBV6-5,TGTGCCAGCAGTACGGACAGGGGGCGTTCCTATGGCTACACCTTC,CASSTDRGRSYGYTF
TRBJ2-5,-,TRBV6-1,TGTGCCAGCAGTGAAGTTGGGGGCCTCCAAGAGACCCAGTACTTC,CASSEVGGLQETQYF
TRBJ1-1,TRBD1,TRBV7-6,TGTGCCAGCAGCTACCCCCGGACAGGCAACACTGAAGCTTTCTTT,CASSYPRTGNTEAFF
TRBJ1-2,TRBD1,TRBV2,TGTGCCAGCAGTGAAGGCTTAGGGGGCGGCTACACCTTC,CASSEGLGGGYTF
TRBJ1-2,TRBD1,TRBV5-1,TGCGCCAGCAGCGTACGACAGGGGGCGAACTATGGCTACACCTTC,CASSVRQGANYGYTF
TRBJ2-3,-,TRBV6-6,TGTGCCAGCAGTTACCATACAGATACGCAGTATTTT,CASSYHTDTQYF
TRBJ1-5,-,TRBV4-3,TGCGCCAGCAGCCAAGATTTTAGCGGACAAGGCAATCAGCCCCAGCATTTT,CASSQDFSGQGNQPQHF
TRBJ1-6,TRBD1,TRBV7-3,TGTGCCAGCAGCGCCAGACAGGGGGCAGGTTCACCCCTCCACTTT,CASSARQGAGSPLHF
TRBJ1-1,-,TRBV7-4,TGTGCCAGCACCGTGGGACATTTTGTCGCGGCTTTCTTT,CASTVGHFVAAFF
TRBJ1-5,-,TRBV15,TGTGCCACCAGCAGAGATAGAGGTGATCAGCCCCAGCATTTT,CATSRDRGDQPQHF
TRBJ1-2,-,TRBV5-6,TGTGCCAGCAGCTTACAGCCTAACTATGGCTACACCTTC,CASSLQPNYGYTF
TRBJ1-4,-,TRBV7-9,TGTGCCAGCAGCCGCCCCGGGGACCGGGGGGAAAAACTGTTTTTT,CASSRPGDRGEKLFF